This T cell receptor beta chain appears in the sequencing data of a study of blood T cell repertoires in COVID-19. Whole-study context: Some COVID-19 samples were acute and others convalescent; all came from the United States, Italy and Spain. From T cells, B-cell-depleted T cells, or PBMCs came the material, which was cDNA or gDNA.

This clone has a handful of counts. Sequencing used immunoSEQ multiplex PCR; TCRdb keeps in-frame clones, though not all of them. The sample includes 160,000 or so clones, 81% seen only once; the top ten take roughly 5.7%. Looked up from germline, CDR1 is MNHEY and CDR2 is SVGAGI. This CDR3 contains 16 residues. V was pared by 4 bases and J by 4 bases, with 10 bases of the junction left unmatched. The chain couples TRBV6-5 to TRBJ1-3, with TRBD1 identical over 7 bases. Sequenced material: PBMCs or T cells enriched from blood (not recorded which). This sequence originates from a woman aged 40 to 50 with acute COVID-19. The CDR3 DNA sequence: TGTGCCAGCAGTTTGGGACAGAGTACGATCGGAAACACCATATATTTT. Encoded protein: CASSLGQSTIGNTIYF.